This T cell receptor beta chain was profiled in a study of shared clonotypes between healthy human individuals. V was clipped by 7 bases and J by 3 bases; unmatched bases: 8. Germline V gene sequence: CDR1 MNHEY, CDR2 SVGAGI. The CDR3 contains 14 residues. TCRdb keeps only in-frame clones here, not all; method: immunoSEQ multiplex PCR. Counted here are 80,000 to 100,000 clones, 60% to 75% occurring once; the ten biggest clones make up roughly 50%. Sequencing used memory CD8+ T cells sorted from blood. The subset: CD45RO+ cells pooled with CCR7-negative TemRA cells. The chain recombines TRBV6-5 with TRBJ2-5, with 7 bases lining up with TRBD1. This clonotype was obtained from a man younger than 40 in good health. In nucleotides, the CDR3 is TGTGCCAGCACTATAGCAGGGGGAGAAGAGACCCAGTACTTC. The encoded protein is CASTIAGGEETQYF.